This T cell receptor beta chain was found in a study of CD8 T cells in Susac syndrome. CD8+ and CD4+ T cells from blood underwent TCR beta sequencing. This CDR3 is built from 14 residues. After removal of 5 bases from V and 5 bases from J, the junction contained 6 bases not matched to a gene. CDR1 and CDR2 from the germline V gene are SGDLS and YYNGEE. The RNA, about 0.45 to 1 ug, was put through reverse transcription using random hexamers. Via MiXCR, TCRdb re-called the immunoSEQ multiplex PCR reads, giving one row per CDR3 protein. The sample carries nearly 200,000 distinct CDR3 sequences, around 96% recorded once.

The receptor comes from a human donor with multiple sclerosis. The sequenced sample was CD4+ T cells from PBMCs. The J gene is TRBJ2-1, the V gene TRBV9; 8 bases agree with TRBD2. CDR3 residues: CASSTSGGNNEQFF. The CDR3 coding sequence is TGTGCCAGCAGTACGAGCGGGGGAAACAATGAGCAGTTCTTC.